This is a list of T cell receptor beta chains from one sample in a study of T cell clonotyping in hematopoietic cell transplantation. This table comes from immunoSEQ multiplex PCR, and its TCRdb copy is limited to in-frame clones, with some not included. The profile covers 10,000 to 15,000 clones, with around 90% appearing a single time and around 1.3% taken by the ten largest. Sequences were obtained from peripheral blood mononuclear cells. The receptors were gathered from a man under 40 in good health. Some clones in this sample may be carry-over from other donors' samples. The CDR3 runs from the conserved cysteine through the conserved F or W. Each record gives: clone size, CDR3 length, V gene, J gene, D gene, CDR3 DNA, CDR3 protein. A D gene is named only where the DNA matches it firmly. Only some rows state a clone size, as once, few, many or a class for expanded clones.

abundance: -
len: 14
v_gene: TRBV6-1
j_gene: TRBJ2-2
d_gene: -
CDR3nt: TGTGCCAGCAGTGAACCCGGAGGCGCCGGGGAGCTGTTTTTT
CDR3aa: CASSEPGGAGELFF

abundance: few
len: 12
v_gene: TRBV6-5
j_gene: TRBJ2-2
d_gene: -
CDR3nt: TGTGCCAGCAGTTACAGCACCGGGGAGCTGTTTTTT
CDR3aa: CASSYSTGELFF

abundance: -
len: 14
v_gene: TRBV9
j_gene: TRBJ1-1
d_gene: -
CDR3nt: TGTGCCAGCAGCGTAGACGGGGGGAACACTGAAGCTTTCTTT
CDR3aa: CASSVDGGNTEAFF

abundance: -
len: 15
v_gene: TRBV4-3
j_gene: TRBJ2-3
d_gene: -
CDR3nt: TGCGCCAGCAGCCAATCCCGAGAAAGGCGCGATACGCAGTATTTT
CDR3aa: CASSQSRERRDTQYF

abundance: -
len: 13
v_gene: TRBV28
j_gene: TRBJ2-7
d_gene: TRBD1
CDR3nt: TGTGCCAGCAGGGGCGACAGGGACTACGAGCAGTACTTC
CDR3aa: CASRGDRDYEQYF

abundance: -
len: 15
v_gene: TRBV30
j_gene: TRBJ2-7
d_gene: -
CDR3nt: TGTGCCTGGAGTGACCCTATCAGGGGTGGGAACGAGCAGTACTTC
CDR3aa: CAWSDPIRGGNEQYF

abundance: -
len: 14
v_gene: TRBV29-1
j_gene: TRBJ2-3
d_gene: TRBD2
CDR3nt: TGCAGCGTGCGAGGACTAGCATTAGCAGATACGCAGTATTTT
CDR3aa: CSVRGLALADTQYF

abundance: -
len: 15
v_gene: TRBV6-5
j_gene: TRBJ1-5
d_gene: TRBD1
CDR3nt: TGTGCCAGCAGTCCAGGGGGGGCCTACAATCAGCCCCAGCATTTT
CDR3aa: CASSPGGAYNQPQHF

abundance: -
len: 15
v_gene: TRBV9
j_gene: TRBJ2-7
d_gene: TRBD2
CDR3nt: TGTGCCAGCAGCCCCGGACTAGCGGGAGGTTACGAGCAGTACTTC
CDR3aa: CASSPGLAGGYEQYF

abundance: -
len: 14
v_gene: TRBV4-3
j_gene: TRBJ1-2
d_gene: -
CDR3nt: TGCGCCAGCAGCCAAGAGACAGGATTATATGGCTACACCTTC
CDR3aa: CASSQETGLYGYTF

abundance: -
len: 12
v_gene: TRBV25-1
j_gene: TRBJ2-7
d_gene: -
CDR3nt: TGTGCCAGCAGGACAGGCCCCTACGAGCAGTACTTC
CDR3aa: CASRTGPYEQYF

abundance: -
len: 15
v_gene: TRBV6-5
j_gene: TRBJ1-5
d_gene: -
CDR3nt: TGTGCCAGCAGTTACCGTCGGGAGACGGGTCAGCCCCAGCATTTT
CDR3aa: CASSYRRETGQPQHF

abundance: -
len: 14
v_gene: TRBV5-8
j_gene: TRBJ1-3
d_gene: -
CDR3nt: TGTGCCAGCACCTCGTGGGGGTCAGGAAACACCATATATTTT
CDR3aa: CASTSWGSGNTIYF

abundance: -
len: 15
v_gene: TRBV9
j_gene: TRBJ1-2
d_gene: TRBD1
CDR3nt: TGTGCCAGCAGCGATGGACAGGGGTGGAGCTATGGCTACACCTTC
CDR3aa: CASSDGQGWSYGYTF

abundance: -
len: 14
v_gene: TRBV6-5
j_gene: TRBJ2-1
d_gene: TRBD2
CDR3nt: TGTGCCAGCAGTAACAGCGGGGGGCAACGTGAGCAGTTCTTC
CDR3aa: CASSNSGGQREQFF

abundance: -
len: 15
v_gene: TRBV29-1
j_gene: TRBJ2-1
d_gene: -
CDR3nt: TGCAGCGTTGAGCCAGCGGGCACGTCCTACAATGAGCAGTTCTTC
CDR3aa: CSVEPAGTSYNEQFF

abundance: -
len: 14
v_gene: TRBV5-1
j_gene: TRBJ1-2
d_gene: -
CDR3nt: TGCGCCAGCAGCACCCCAGGCCCTAACTATGGCTACACCTTC
CDR3aa: CASSTPGPNYGYTF

abundance: -
len: 15
v_gene: TRBV27
j_gene: TRBJ1-2
d_gene: -
CDR3nt: TGTGCCAGCAGTCCCCAGAAGTCACACCGAAAGGGCTACACCTTC
CDR3aa: CASSPQKSHRKGYTF

abundance: -
len: 16
v_gene: TRBV6-1
j_gene: TRBJ1-1
d_gene: -
CDR3nt: TGTGCCAGCAGTGTTTTATCGACAGCGCCGAACACTGAAGCTTTCTTT
CDR3aa: CASSVLSTAPNTEAFF

abundance: -
len: 13
v_gene: TRBV6-5
j_gene: TRBJ1-5
d_gene: -
CDR3nt: TGTGCCAGCAGTTTGGGGGGCGGACAGCCCCAGCATTTT
CDR3aa: CASSLGGGQPQHF

abundance: -
len: 16
v_gene: TRBV4-1
j_gene: TRBJ2-2
d_gene: -
CDR3nt: TGCGCCAGCAGCCAAGTTCGGATCGCGAACACCGGGGAGCTGTTTTTT
CDR3aa: CASSQVRIANTGELFF

abundance: once
len: 18
v_gene: TRBV2
j_gene: TRBJ1-2
d_gene: -
CDR3nt: TGTGCCAGCAGTGAAGCCCTCCCGCGGCAGCGACGGGTCTATGGCTACACCTTC
CDR3aa: CASSEALPRQRRVYGYTF

abundance: -
len: 16
v_gene: TRBV30
j_gene: TRBJ1-5
d_gene: TRBD1
CDR3nt: TGTGCCTGGAGTGGGGGGACAGGGTATAGCAATCAGCCCCAGCATTTT
CDR3aa: CAWSGGTGYSNQPQHF

abundance: -
len: 14
v_gene: TRBV6-1
j_gene: TRBJ1-5
d_gene: -
CDR3nt: TGTGCCAGCCTGGGGGGCTATAGCAATCAGCCCCAGCATTTT
CDR3aa: CASLGGYSNQPQHF

abundance: -
len: 13
v_gene: TRBV19
j_gene: TRBJ1-5
d_gene: TRBD1
CDR3nt: TGTGCCACACACGACAGGGAAAGACAGCCCCAGCATTTT
CDR3aa: CATHDRERQPQHF

abundance: -
len: 16
v_gene: TRBV4-1
j_gene: TRBJ2-1
d_gene: TRBD2
CDR3nt: TGCGCCAGCAGCCAAGGGACTAGCGGGGTCTACAATGAGCAGTTCTTC
CDR3aa: CASSQGTSGVYNEQFF

abundance: -
len: 14
v_gene: TRBV5-6
j_gene: TRBJ2-7
d_gene: -
CDR3nt: TGTGCCAGCAGCTTGGGCAGCGAAACCTACGAGCAGTACTTC
CDR3aa: CASSLGSETYEQYF

abundance: -
len: 13
v_gene: TRBV2
j_gene: TRBJ2-5
d_gene: -
CDR3nt: TGTGCCAGCAGTGAACTAGCGCGGCAGACCCAGTACTTC
CDR3aa: CASSELARQTQYF

abundance: -
len: 14
v_gene: TRBV5-1
j_gene: TRBJ1-1
d_gene: -
CDR3nt: TGCGCCAGCAGCTGGCAGGCAGGAAGCACTGAAGCTTTCTTT
CDR3aa: CASSWQAGSTEAFF

abundance: -
len: 10
v_gene: TRBV29-1
j_gene: TRBJ2-5
d_gene: -
CDR3nt: TGCAGCGTGCGGGATGAGACCCAGTACTTC
CDR3aa: CSVRDETQYF

abundance: -
len: 16
v_gene: TRBV15
j_gene: TRBJ2-5
d_gene: TRBD2
CDR3nt: TGTGCCACCAGCCCTAGCGGGGGGACGTACCAAGAGACCCAGTACTTC
CDR3aa: CATSPSGGTYQETQYF

abundance: -
len: 11
v_gene: TRBV29-1
j_gene: TRBJ1-4
d_gene: -
CDR3nt: TGCAGCGTCGTGTTTAATGAAAAACTGTTTTTT
CDR3aa: CSVVFNEKLFF

abundance: -
len: 15
v_gene: TRBV5-6
j_gene: TRBJ1-5
d_gene: -
CDR3nt: TGTGCCAGCAGCATTGCGGGCGCTAGCAATCAGCCCCAGCATTTT
CDR3aa: CASSIAGASNQPQHF

abundance: -
len: 13
v_gene: TRBV10-3
j_gene: TRBJ1-1
d_gene: -
CDR3nt: TGTGCCATCAGTGACACTAGGGGAACAGAAGCTTTCTTT
CDR3aa: CAISDTRGTEAFF

abundance: -
len: 14
v_gene: TRBV11-1
j_gene: TRBJ2-5
d_gene: -
CDR3nt: TGTGCCAGCAGCTTAGGAGAGATCCAAGAGACCCAGTACTTC
CDR3aa: CASSLGEIQETQYF

abundance: -
len: 14
v_gene: TRBV11-2
j_gene: TRBJ2-7
d_gene: TRBD2
CDR3nt: TGTGCCAGCAGCTCCGTCCGGGGGGGGTACGAGCAGTACTTC
CDR3aa: CASSSVRGGYEQYF

abundance: few
len: 16
v_gene: TRBV4-2
j_gene: TRBJ2-7
d_gene: TRBD1
CDR3nt: TGTGCCAGCAGCCAAGGGGCCGGGACAGGGGGCTACGAGCAGTACTTC
CDR3aa: CASSQGAGTGGYEQYF

abundance: -
len: 11
v_gene: TRBV14
j_gene: TRBJ1-1
d_gene: -
CDR3nt: TGTGCCAGCAGCCTCGGAGGTACTGCTTTCTTT
CDR3aa: CASSLGGTAFF

abundance: -
len: 12
v_gene: TRBV7-2
j_gene: TRBJ1-1
d_gene: -
CDR3nt: TGTGCCAGCAGCCCAGGTTGGGATGAAGCTTTCTTT
CDR3aa: CASSPGWDEAFF

abundance: once
len: 15
v_gene: TRBV5-4
j_gene: TRBJ1-2
d_gene: -
CDR3nt: TGTGCCAGCAGCTTGATCGGCAGCCTTAACTATGGCTACACCTTC
CDR3aa: CASSLIGSLNYGYTF

abundance: -
len: 13
v_gene: TRBV6-5
j_gene: TRBJ2-7
d_gene: TRBD2
CDR3nt: TGTGCCAGCAGTTTGACTAGCGGCTACGAGCAGTACTTC
CDR3aa: CASSLTSGYEQYF

abundance: -
len: 15
v_gene: TRBV5-1
j_gene: TRBJ2-6
d_gene: -
CDR3nt: TGCGCCAGCCGACCCACAGGGAGCGGGGCCAACGTCCTGACTTTC
CDR3aa: CASRPTGSGANVLTF

abundance: few
len: 14
v_gene: TRBV2
j_gene: TRBJ1-5
d_gene: -
CDR3nt: TGTGCCAGCAGGAAGGGGTCCCAAAATCAGCCCCAGCATTTT
CDR3aa: CASRKGSQNQPQHF

abundance: -
len: 13
v_gene: TRBV30
j_gene: TRBJ2-1
d_gene: TRBD2
CDR3nt: TGTGCCAGCGTAGCGGGAGTCTACAATGAGCAGTTCTTC
CDR3aa: CASVAGVYNEQFF

abundance: -
len: 14
v_gene: TRBV2
j_gene: TRBJ2-1
d_gene: -
CDR3nt: TGTGCCAGCAGTGACAGATCTTTCTACAATGAGCAGTTCTTC
CDR3aa: CASSDRSFYNEQFF

abundance: once
len: 15
v_gene: TRBV7-8
j_gene: TRBJ1-5
d_gene: -
CDR3nt: TGTGCCAGCAGCTTAGGTTCCAGGAGCAATCAGCCCCAGCATTTT
CDR3aa: CASSLGSRSNQPQHF

abundance: -
len: 16
v_gene: TRBV7-9
j_gene: TRBJ2-2
d_gene: -
CDR3nt: TGTGCCAGCAGCTTACCCCTGGGGATCGACACCGGGGAGCTGTTTTTT
CDR3aa: CASSLPLGIDTGELFF

abundance: -
len: 17
v_gene: TRBV28
j_gene: TRBJ1-3
d_gene: -
CDR3nt: TGTGCCAGCAGTAAAGGGGGAGGAGTAGTCTCTGGAAACACCATATATTTT
CDR3aa: CASSKGGGVVSGNTIYF